These 20 T cell receptor beta chains share one sample of origin, sequenced in a study of blood T cell repertoires in COVID-19 (dated by TCRdb to 2018 to 2020). Library generation was performed with the immunoSEQ multiplex PCR assay. What TCRdb holds here is the immuneACCESS table cut down to in-frame rearrangements. Part of the clones is not present; checked against another copy, under half of the missing clones reflect an unresolved V gene, and the others are unexplained. This sample comprises roughly 70,000 clones, more than 70% of them detected only once. The leading ten clones occupy approximately 3.6% of the sample. Sequenced sample: peripheral blood. Receptor source: a man in his 70s with acute or convalescent COVID-19.

The gene calls are TRBV7-2 and TRBJ1-2; TRBD1 agrees at 7 bases. The CDR3 sequence is 16 residues long. Per the germline V gene, CDR1 is SGHTA and CDR2 is FQGNSA. The V gene end was trimmed by 5 bases and the J gene end by 2 bases; junction bases not matched to a gene: 11. The CDR3 DNA reads as TGTGCCAGCAGCCCGCCGGGATTACAGGGGAACTATGGCTACACCTTC. This translates into CASSPPGLQGNYGYTF.

This clone was picked up one time. V gene TRBV7-2 combines with J gene TRBJ2-3; 9 nucleotides line up with TRBD2. The CDR3 is 18 amino acids. Trimming cost V 1 base and J 2 bases; bases outside gene matches: 10. Germline lookup yields CDR1 SGHTA and CDR2 FQGNSA. The CDR3 is CASSLGGGLAGLTDTQYF. CDR3 bases: TGTGCCAGCAGCTTAGGGGGCGGGCTAGCGGGGCTCACAGATACGCAGTATTTT.

The chain couples TRBV9 to TRBJ1-4; D is unclear. This CDR3 spans 14 amino acids. Trimming took off 2 bases at V and 7 bases at J, with 12 bases between the two ends. Germline-derived CDR1 and CDR2 are SGDLS and YYNGEE. The CDR3 DNA reads as TGTGCCAGCAGCGTCGGAGGGATGGGTGAAAAACTGTTTTTT. This codes for CASSVGGMGEKLFF.

This chain links TRBV15 with TRBJ2-7; no definite D call. The CDR3 contains 14 residues. The V and J ends lost 1 base and 6 bases respectively, with 13 bases between them. Germline CDR1 and CDR2: LNHNV and YYDKDF (reference sequence). The CDR3 region is CATSRVASRREQYF. DNA for the CDR3: TGTGCCACCAGCAGAGTGGCCTCCCGCCGCGAGCAGTACTTC. The whole variable domain, filled in from reference TRBV15 and TRBJ2-7, reads DAMVIQNPRYQVTQFGKPVTLSCSQTLNHNVMYWYQQKSSQAPKLLFHYYDKDFNNEADTPDNFQSRRPNTSFCFLDIRSPGLGDTAMYLCATSRVASRREQYFGPGTRLTVT.

The rearrangement links TRBV7-9 to TRBJ2-1, with 7 bases aligning to TRBD1. CDR3 length equals 15 residues. Looked up from germline, CDR1 is SEHNR and CDR2 is FQNEAQ (reference sequence). The V segment lost 5 bases and the J segment 7 bases; nucleotides outside the gene matches: 11. CDR3 residues: CASSGRRRDRNEQFF. In DNA, the CDR3 is TGTGCCAGCAGCGGCAGGCGTAGGGACAGAAATGAGCAGTTCTTC.

The chain joins TRBV9 to TRBJ2-7; the D gene is possibly TRBD1 (6 bases). This CDR3 is 14 amino acids long. Trimming pared 4 bases from V and 5 bases from J, leaving 16 bases between. The germline gives CDR1 SGDLS, CDR2 YYNGEE. The CDR3 coding sequence is TGTGCCAGCAGCACCACAGGGCTGGCGAACGAGCAGTACTTC. As protein: CASSTTGLANEQYF.

The genes are TRBV5-4 and TRBJ2-1; TRBD1 matches at 7 bases. The J segment lost 6 bases and the V segment lost 1 base, leaving 4 bases of the junction unmatched. CDR3 length equals 14 residues. CDR1 is SGHNT, CDR2 YYREEE, per germline (reference sequence). Here the CDR3 reads CASSLFDRVNEQFF. CDR3 nucleotide sequence: TGTGCCAGCAGCTTGTTTGACAGGGTCAATGAGCAGTTCTTC.

The rearrangement uses TRBV5-6 and TRBJ1-2, with D hard to call. V dropped 5 bases and J dropped 3 bases, with 11 bases sitting between them. The CDR3 runs to 13 residues. Germline V CDR1 and CDR2: SGHDT, YYEEEE. The CDR3 region is CASRGDTDYGYTF. The CDR3 DNA reads TGTGCCAGCAGAGGCGACACGGACTATGGCTACACCTTC.

There are a few counts of this clone. This chain joins TRBV5-1 and TRBJ2-3; D possibly corresponds to TRBD1 (6 bases). The CDR3 length is 14 residues. V lost 3 bases and J 4 bases, leaving 12 bases between the germline ends. CDR1 SGHRS and CDR2 YFSETQ come from the germline V gene. For the CDR3, the DNA is TGCGCCAGCAGCTCGGACAGAGGGGCAGATACGCAGTATTTT. This gives the protein CASSSDRGADTQYF.

This rearrangement joins TRBV5-6 to TRBJ2-5; D might be TRBD1 (6 bases). This CDR3 region has 15 residues. In germline, CDR1 is SGHDT, CDR2 YYEEEE. The ends were cut back, 4 bases at V and 2 bases at J, with 15 bases in the middle. The CDR3 sequence: CASSERGTGQETQYF. The CDR3 nucleotides are TGTGCCAGCAGCGAGAGGGGGACGGGGCAAGAGACCCAGTACTTC.

V and J are TRBV7-2 and TRBJ1-5; TRBD1 matches 7 bases. Looked up from germline, CDR1 is SGHTA and CDR2 is FQGNSA. The J segment lost 2 bases and the V segment lost 6 bases, leaving 7 bases of the junction unmatched. This CDR3 spans 15 amino acids. For the CDR3, the DNA is TGTGCCAGCAGAGGAGGGGGGACAGGCAATCAGCCCCAGCATTTT. As protein: CASRGGGTGNQPQHF.

The V call is TRBV19, the J call TRBJ1-1; possibly TRBD1 for D (6 bases). CDR1 and CDR2 (germline): LNHDA, SQIVND (reference sequence). The CDR3 sequence is 15 residues long. The V end was cut by 2 bases, the J end by 4 bases, with 14 bases between. The CDR3 DNA reads as TGTGCCAGTAGTATAAGGACAGTGGCGTTCACTGAAGCTTTCTTT. Its protein is CASSIRTVAFTEAFF.

V usage is TRBV11-2 and J usage is TRBJ1-1; TRBD1 might be the D (6 bases). Germline CDR1 reads SGHAT; CDR2 reads FQNNGV. V lost 3 bases, J lost 3 bases, and 17 bases lay in between. CDR3 size: 16 residues. The CDR3 sequence: CASSLPVGEGDTEAFF. In DNA, the CDR3 is TGTGCCAGCAGCTTGCCGGTAGGGGAGGGGGACACTGAAGCTTTCTTT.

This clone showed up just once. The genes are TRBV7-2 and TRBJ1-1; maybe TRBD1 (5 bases). CDR3 length: 14 residues. Germline loops: CDR1 SGHTA, CDR2 FQGNSA. V gave up 3 bases and J gave up 0 bases, with 8 bases separating them. The CDR3 sequence: CASSFGAMNTEAFF. CDR3 nucleotide sequence: TGTGCCAGCAGCTTTGGGGCCATGAACACTGAAGCTTTCTTT.

The V gene is TRBV27, the J gene TRBJ1-1; no clear D. This CDR3 contains 13 residues. The ends were cut back, 2 bases at V and 1 base at J, with 5 bases in the middle. CDR1 MNHEY and CDR2 SMNVEV come from the germline V gene (reference sequence). The CDR3 loop reads CASSLVQNTEAFF. CDR3 nucleotides: TGTGCCAGCAGTTTAGTACAGAACACTGAAGCTTTCTTT.

The chain links TRBV7-8 to TRBJ2-5; TRBD1 matches at 8 bases. CDR1 and CDR2 from the germline V gene are SGHVS and FQNEAQ. The CDR3 sequence is 15 residues long. With 1 base clipped from V and 5 bases from J, the junction kept 6 bases outside the gene matches. Written as DNA, the CDR3 is TGTGCCAGCAGCTTAGGGCAGGGGGCAAGGGAGACCCAGTACTTC. Translating gives CASSLGQGARETQYF.

The chain joins TRBV15 to TRBJ2-3, with D possibly being TRBD2 (5 bases). This CDR3 has 14 residues. Germline CDR1 reads LNHNV; CDR2 reads YYDKDF (reference sequence). V was trimmed by 1 base and J by 4 bases, leaving 9 bases between them. Written as DNA, the CDR3 is TGTGCCACCAGCAGAGCCAGCGGTGCAGATACGCAGTATTTT. This translates into CATSRASGADTQYF. Looking up the rest from reference TRBV15 and TRBJ2-3 gives the full variable domain: DAMVIQNPRYQVTQFGKPVTLSCSQTLNHNVMYWYQQKSSQAPKLLFHYYDKDFNNEADTPDNFQSRRPNTSFCFLDIRSPGLGDTAMYLCATSRASGADTQYFGPGTRLTVL.

This clone was detected a few times. This chain's CDR3 is CASSTSRTGRYQPQHF. In DNA, the CDR3 is TGTGCCAGTAGTACTTCAAGGACAGGGCGGTATCAGCCCCAGCATTTT. The chain is built from TRBV19 and TRBJ1-5; 8 bases line up with TRBD1. The trim removed 4 bases at V and 5 bases at J, leaving 10 bases unmatched. Per the germline V gene, CDR1 is LNHDA and CDR2 is SQIVND (reference sequence). The CDR3 covers 16 residues.

The V call is TRBV20-1, the J call TRBJ2-1; D gene uncertain. CDR3 length equals 11 residues. Trimming left V 2 bases short and J 8 bases short, with 7 bases between. Germline V gene data show CDR1 as DFQATT and CDR2 as SNEGSKA (reference sequence). Here the CDR3 DNA reads TGCAGTGCTAGAAACGGTCATGAGCAGTTCTTC. Translating gives CSARNGHEQFF.

Written as DNA, the CDR3 is TGTGCCAGTAGTCCCGGATTGGGGCGAAACAATCAGCCCCAGCATTTT. Translation gives CASSPGLGRNNQPQHF. The V call is TRBV19, the J call TRBJ1-5; tentatively, D is TRBD1 (5 bases). Germline loops: CDR1 LNHDA, CDR2 SQIVND (reference sequence). The CDR3 extends over 16 amino acids. Trimming left V 5 bases short and J 3 bases short, with 17 bases between. The whole variable domain, filled in from reference TRBV19 and TRBJ1-5, reads DGGITQSPKYLFRKEGQNVTLSCEQNLNHDAMYWYRQDPGQGLRLIYYSQIVNDFQKGDIAEGYSVSREKKESFPLTVTSAQKNPTAFYLCASSPGLGRNNQPQHFGDGTRLSIL.